The clone carrying this T cell receptor (beta chain) came up once. This entry comes from a study of T cell changes during pregnancy in multiple sclerosis. Sequencing used immunoSEQ multiplex PCR; TCRdb keeps in-frame clones, though not all of them. The sample has about 110,000 clones, approximately 91% seen once. This CDR3 is built from 16 residues. CDR1 and CDR2 from the germline V gene are MGHRA and YSYEKL. V was cut by 0 bases and J by 0 bases, with 11 bases left in between. This receptor was taken from a female donor with multiple sclerosis, enrolled in a pregnancy study. The chain combines TRBV4-1 with TRBJ1-1, with D uncertain. The sequencing here drew on peripheral blood, taken after pregnancy. CDR3 sequence (DNA): TGCGCCAGCAGCCAAGATCAGGCAACCATGAACACTGAAGCTTTCTTT. It codes for CASSQDQATMNTEAFF.